The entry that follows covers one T cell receptor beta chain sequence. A much larger clone differs by one base, so this may be a read error. The CDR3 does not close with the conserved phenylalanine or tryptophan, likely indicating a read error. Time point indicated: newly diagnosed GD, antithyroid drugs for less than 3 months. From RNA extracted from PBMCs, the TCR library was made. With 6 bases clipped from V and 4 bases from J, the junction kept 7 bases outside the gene matches. Germline V gene sequence: CDR1 SQVTM, CDR2 ANQGSEA. The CDR3 runs 13 residues. iRepertoire HTBI primers and Arm-PCR of CDR3 regions built TCR beta libraries. One entry per CDR3 protein results from TCRdb running MiXCR on the multiplex PCR reads. The sample has some 330,000 distinct CDR3 sequences; roughly 12% are singletons. The sample comes from a study of regulatory T cells in long-lasting Graves disease. The data were also submitted as part of a second study, on T cells in Graves' hyperthyroidism and ophthalmopathy. As that study records: Patients aged 18 to 65 had newly diagnosed hyperthyroidism of under 2 months' duration.

The receptor was isolated from a woman under 30 with Graves disease. The rearrangement uses TRBV29-1 and TRBJ2-5; the match to TRBD1 covers 8 bases. The specimen comprised peripheral blood mononuclear cells (PBMCs), sampled at new diagnosis, from a patient treated with antithyroid drugs. The DNA of the CDR3 is TGCAGCGTGGAGGACAGGGTAGGAGAGACCCAGTACTCC. Amino acids: CSVEDRVGETQYS.